Below are 19 T cell receptor beta chains sequenced from a single sample in a study of T cells in Graves' hyperthyroidism and ophthalmopathy. The CDR3 regions of TCR beta were amplified from RNA transcripts. Initially, a first-round RT-PCR of the TCR CDR3 employed the HTBI primer set. Using its own MiXCR run on the multiplex PCR reads, TCRdb lists one record per CDR3 protein. The table records 370,000 or so distinct CDR3 sequences, approximately 13% of them present only once. The sequencing sample was made of blood. The receptors were gathered from a man aged 25-40 years with Graves' hyperthyroidism that later progressed to Graves' ophthalmopathy.

There are many counts of this clonotype. The CDR3 spells CASTPGGRLFYGYTF. CDR3 in DNA: TGTGCCAGCACCCCTGGGGGGCGACTATTCTATGGCTACACCTTC. The genes are TRBV28 and TRBJ1-2; TRBD1 might be the D (6 bases). V lost 7 bases to trimming and J lost 4 bases, with 19 bases between them. CDR3 length: 15 amino acids. Germline lookup yields CDR1 MDHEN and CDR2 SYDVKM.

This clonotype appeared many times. The CDR3 reads CASSPTGRQPQHF. CDR3 coding DNA: TGTGCCAGCAGTCCGACGGGGCGACAGCCCCAGCATTTT. V usage is TRBV28 and J usage is TRBJ1-5, with a possible D match to TRBD1 (5 bases). The V gene lost 5 bases and the J gene lost 7 bases, with 12 bases spanning the gap. Germline-derived CDR1 and CDR2 are MDHEN and SYDVKM. The CDR3 has 13 amino acids.

The chain carries TRBV6-1 and TRBJ2-7; D is ambiguous. CDR1 and CDR2 from the germline V gene are MNHNS and SASEGT. This CDR3 is 17 amino acids long. V was clipped by 0 bases and J by 6 bases, with 21 bases between them. CDR3 protein: CASSEARHPLRALEQYF. CDR3 sequence (DNA): TGTGCCAGCAGTGAAGCGAGACACCCCCTAAGGGCTCTCGAGCAGTACTTC.

For this clonotype: This clone may be a read error of a much larger clone one base away. The CDR3: CASSLAVQSTGELLF. The CDR3 nucleotides read TGTGCCAGCAGCCTAGCGGTACAGAGCACCGGGGAGCTGCTTTTT. The chain uses TRBV7-8 and TRBJ2-2, with 7 bases matching TRBD2. The CDR3 has 15 residues. From germline, CDR1 is SGHVS and CDR2 FQNEAQ.

The sample holds many counts of this clonotype. The rearrangement uses TRBV28 and TRBJ2-1; D gene uncertain. Per germline, CDR1 MDHEN and CDR2 SYDVKM. CDR3 length equals 13 residues. V lost 5 bases, J lost 2 bases, and 7 bases lay in between. The CDR3 is CASSHGAYNEQFF. In DNA, the CDR3 is TGTGCCAGCAGTCACGGAGCCTACAATGAGCAGTTCTTC.

In this sample, this clonotype turned up a few times. The chain recombines TRBV7-6 with TRBJ2-2, with D perhaps being TRBD1 or TRBD2 (5 bases each). The germline V gene encodes CDR1 SGHVS and CDR2 FNYEAQ. V was pared by 5 bases and J by 4 bases, with 11 bases between. This CDR3 region has 14 residues. CDR3 sequence (DNA): TGTGCCAGCAGCACCCACGGGGCCACCGGGGAGCTGTTTTTT. Translation: CASSTHGATGELFF.

A note on this clonotype: A read error may explain this, as a much larger clone is one base away. This chain joins TRBV7-3 and TRBJ2-1; D gene ambiguous. Looked up from germline, CDR1 is SGHTA and CDR2 is FQGTGA. This CDR3 is built from 13 residues. CDR3 region: CASSLTQNNEQSF. Written as DNA, the CDR3 is TGTGCCAGCAGCTTAACGCAAAACAATGAGCAGTCCTTC.

Concerning this clonotype itself: The missing conserved phenylalanine or tryptophan at the end of this CDR3 makes a read error likely. The rearrangement joins TRBV7-8 to TRBJ2-1; D gene uncertain. The length of the CDR3 is 14 residues. V was clipped by 1 base and J by 3 bases, with 7 bases between them. Germline lookup yields CDR1 SGHVS and CDR2 FQNEAQ. The CDR3 here is CASSLGALYNEQFL. CDR3 coding DNA: TGTGCCAGCAGCTTAGGGGCACTCTACAATGAGCAGTTCCTC.

The V call is TRBV6-1, the J call TRBJ1-2; unclear D gene. Germline-derived CDR1 and CDR2 are MNHNS and SASEGT. V lost 6 bases and J 2 bases, leaving 10 bases between the germline ends. This CDR3 spans 13 amino acids. The CDR3 protein is CASRPGGNYGYTF. CDR3 DNA sequence: TGTGCCAGCAGACCCGGCGGCAACTATGGCTACACCTTC.

This clonotype was detected many times. J is TRBJ2-3 and V is TRBV30, with 7 bases fitting TRBD2. The germline V gene encodes CDR1 GTSNPN and CDR2 SVGIG (reference sequence). Trimming took 3 bases from V and 5 from J; bases not matched to a gene: 2. The CDR3 consists of 12 residues. DNA for the CDR3: TGTGCCTGGAGATCTAGCGGAGATACGCAGTATTTT. Protein product: CAWRSSGDTQYF. Full variable domain (remainder filled in from reference TRBV30 and TRBJ2-3): SQTIHQWPATLVQPVGSPLSLECTVEGTSNPNLYWYRQAAGRGLQLLFYSVGIGQISSEVPQNLSASRPQDRQFILSSKKLLLSDSGFYLCAWRSSGDTQYFGPGTRLTVL.

This sequence joins TRBV24-1 and TRBJ2-2; D possibly corresponds to TRBD2 (6 bases). CDR3 size: 15 residues. In germline, CDR1 is KGHDR, CDR2 SFDVKD. The V gene lost 3 bases and the J gene lost 3 bases, with 10 bases spanning the gap. CDR3 DNA sequence: TGTGCCACCAGTGATACGACTAGGGACACCGGGGAGCTGTTTTTT. Translated, it gives CATSDTTRDTGELFF.

The chain recombines TRBV7-6 with TRBJ1-6; 9 positions agree with TRBD1. The CDR3 has 16 residues. The germline V gene encodes CDR1 SGHVS and CDR2 FNYEAQ. The ends lost 5 bases at V and 3 bases at J; junction bases unmatched: 5. CDR3 in DNA: TGTGCCAGCAGCCTTGGACAGGGGAGCTATAATTCACCCCTCCACTTT. Translating gives CASSLGQGSYNSPLHF.

This clonotype was found a few times. This chain uses TRBV29-1 with TRBJ2-1; D is unresolved. The length of the CDR3 is 12 residues. Trimming took off 0 bases at V and 2 bases at J, with 2 bases between the two ends. Looked up from germline, CDR1 is SQVTM and CDR2 is ANQGSEA. The CDR3 nucleotides are TGCAGCGTTGAAGACGCCTACAATGAGCAGTTCTTC. Its protein is CSVEDAYNEQFF.

This clonotype was picked up many times. The CDR3 loop is CATSRVGQINEKLFF. As DNA, the CDR3 is TGTGCCACCAGCAGAGTTGGACAGATTAATGAAAAACTGTTTTTT. The chain uses TRBV15 and TRBJ1-4; weak D call: TRBD1 (6 bases). Trimming left V 1 base short and J 4 bases short, with 10 bases between. CDR1 is LNHNV and CDR2 is YYDKDF in the germline V gene (reference sequence). The CDR3 covers 15 residues. Looking up the rest from reference TRBV15 and TRBJ1-4 gives the full variable domain: DAMVIQNPRYQVTQFGKPVTLSCSQTLNHNVMYWYQQKSSQAPKLLFHYYDKDFNNEADTPDNFQSRRPNTSFCFLDIRSPGLGDTAMYLCATSRVGQINEKLFFGSGTQLSVL.

In its sample, this clonotype was seen many times. The chain uses TRBV14 and TRBJ2-3, with TRBD2 matching 9 bases. The CDR3 is made up of 13 amino acids. Germline V lookup: CDR1 SGHDN, CDR2 FVKESK. V shed 6 bases, J shed 3 bases, and the junction held 1 base outside the gene matches. The CDR3 spells CASSGLATDTQYF. CDR3 DNA sequence: TGTGCCAGCAGTGGACTAGCGACAGATACGCAGTATTTT.

This clonotype was counted ten times or more. J is TRBJ1-2 and V is TRBV28, with a possible D match to TRBD1 (5 bases). V was trimmed by 11 bases and J by 7 bases, leaving 23 bases between them. The CDR3 loop spans 14 amino acids. The germline V gene has CDR1 MDHEN and CDR2 SYDVKM. This chain's CDR3 is CAHTPASGEGGYTF. For the CDR3, the DNA is TGTGCCCATACACCCGCTTCGGGGGAAGGTGGCTACACCTTC.

This clonotype has ten or more counts. V gene TRBV7-2 combines with J gene TRBJ1-1, with D possibly matching TRBD1 (6 bases). Trimming removed 5 bases from V and 4 bases from J, with 14 bases in between. The CDR3 covers 14 residues. CDR1 SGHTA and CDR2 FQGNSA come from the germline V gene. The CDR3, as DNA: TGTGCCAGCAGCCTAAGGGGGTGGGGCACTGAAGCTTTCTTT. Translating gives CASSLRGWGTEAFF.

This clonotype was counted at least ten times. The V gene is TRBV3-1, the J gene TRBJ2-7, with no clear D. V shed 1 base and J shed 0 bases, with 7 bases lying between them. The CDR3 covers 14 residues. CDR1 LGHDT and CDR2 YNNKEL come from the germline V gene (reference sequence). The CDR3 sequence: CASSQAVYSYEQYF. The DNA of the CDR3 is TGTGCCAGCAGCCAAGCGGTCTACTCCTACGAGCAGTACTTC.

This clonotype has ten or more counts. The gene calls are TRBV11-2 and TRBJ2-3; 10 bases line up with TRBD2. The CDR3 covers 18 residues. Germline V lookup: CDR1 SGHAT, CDR2 FQNNGV. The V gene end was trimmed by 4 bases and the J gene end by 4 bases; junction bases not matched to a gene: 14. The CDR3 coding sequence is TGTGCCAGCAGCTCTCAAGGCCGTATAGCGGGGGGCTCAGATACGCAGTATTTT. It specifies CASSSQGRIAGGSDTQYF.